This T cell receptor (beta chain) comes out of a study of shared clonotypes between healthy human individuals. J gave up 8 bases and V 10 bases, and 15 bases lay outside the gene matches. CDR3 length: 14 amino acids. Germline V lookup: CDR1 MNHNS, CDR2 SASEGT. Using immunoSEQ multiplex PCR, the repertoire was profiled, and TCRdb retains in-frame clones only, with some absent. The sample holds over 2 million clones, 95% seen once. The receptor comes from a man younger than 35 in good health. The sequenced sample was naive CD4+ T cells sorted from blood. Described subset: CD45RA+ positively selected. J is TRBJ1-2 and V is TRBV6-1; 8 nucleotides agree with TRBD1. The CDR3 region is CATPDRVVSGGYTF. CDR3 in DNA: TGTGCCACACCGGACAGGGTGGTTTCTGGGGGCTACACCTTC.